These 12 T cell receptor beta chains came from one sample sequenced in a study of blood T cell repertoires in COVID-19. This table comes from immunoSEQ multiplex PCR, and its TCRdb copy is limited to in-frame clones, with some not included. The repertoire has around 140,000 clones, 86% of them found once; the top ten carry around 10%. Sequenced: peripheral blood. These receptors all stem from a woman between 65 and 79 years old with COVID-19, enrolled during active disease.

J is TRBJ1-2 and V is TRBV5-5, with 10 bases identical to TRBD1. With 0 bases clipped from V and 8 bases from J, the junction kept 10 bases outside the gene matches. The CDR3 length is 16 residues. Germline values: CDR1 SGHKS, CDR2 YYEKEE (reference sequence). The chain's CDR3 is CASSLGISTGGSGYTF. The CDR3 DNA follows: TGTGCCAGCAGCTTGGGTATATCGACAGGGGGCAGCGGCTACACCTTC.

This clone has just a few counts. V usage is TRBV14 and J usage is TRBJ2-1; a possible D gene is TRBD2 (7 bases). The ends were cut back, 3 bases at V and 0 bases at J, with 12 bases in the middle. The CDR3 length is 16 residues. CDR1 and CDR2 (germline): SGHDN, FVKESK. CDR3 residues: CASSQGAGASYNEQFF. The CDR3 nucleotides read TGTGCCAGCAGCCAGGGCGCGGGGGCCTCCTACAATGAGCAGTTCTTC. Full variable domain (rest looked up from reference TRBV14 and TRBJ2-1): EAGVTQFPSHSVIEKGQTVTLRCDPISGHDNLYWYRRVMGKEIKFLLHFVKESKQDESGMPNNRFLAERTGGTYSTLKVQPAELEDSGVYFCASSQGAGASYNEQFFGPGTRLTVL.

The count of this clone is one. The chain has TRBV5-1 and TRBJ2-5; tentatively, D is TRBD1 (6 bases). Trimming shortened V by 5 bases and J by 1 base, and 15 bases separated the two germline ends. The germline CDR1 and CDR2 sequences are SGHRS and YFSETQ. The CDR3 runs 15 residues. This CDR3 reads CASRASTGPQETQYF. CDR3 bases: TGCGCCAGCAGGGCCTCGACAGGACCCCAAGAGACCCAGTACTTC.

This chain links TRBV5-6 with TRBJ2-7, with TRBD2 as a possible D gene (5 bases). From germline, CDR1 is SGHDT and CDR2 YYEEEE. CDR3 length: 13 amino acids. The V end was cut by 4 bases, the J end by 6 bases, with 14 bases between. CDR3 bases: TGTGCCAGCAGCCAAGGGAGTGGTTTCGAGCAGTACTTC. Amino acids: CASSQGSGFEQYF.

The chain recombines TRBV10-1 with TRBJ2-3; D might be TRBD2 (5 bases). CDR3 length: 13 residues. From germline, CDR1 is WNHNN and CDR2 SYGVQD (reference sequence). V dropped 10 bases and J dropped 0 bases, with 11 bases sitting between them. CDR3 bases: TGCGCCAAGTTGAGGACTAGCACAGATACGCAGTATTTT. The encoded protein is CAKLRTSTDTQYF.

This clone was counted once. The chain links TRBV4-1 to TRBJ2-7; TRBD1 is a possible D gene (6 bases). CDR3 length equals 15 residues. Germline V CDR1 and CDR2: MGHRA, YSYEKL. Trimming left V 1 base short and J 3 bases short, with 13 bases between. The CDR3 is CASSQAGALRYEQYF. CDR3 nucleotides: TGCGCCAGCAGCCAAGCAGGGGCCCTGCGCTACGAGCAGTACTTC.

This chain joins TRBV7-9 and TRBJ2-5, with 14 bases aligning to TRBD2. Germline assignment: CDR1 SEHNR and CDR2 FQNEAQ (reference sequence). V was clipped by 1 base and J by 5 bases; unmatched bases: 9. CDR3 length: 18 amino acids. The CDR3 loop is CASSLGGLAGGPRETQYF. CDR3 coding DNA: TGTGCCAGCAGCTTAGGTGGACTAGCGGGGGGACCCAGGGAGACCCAGTACTTC.

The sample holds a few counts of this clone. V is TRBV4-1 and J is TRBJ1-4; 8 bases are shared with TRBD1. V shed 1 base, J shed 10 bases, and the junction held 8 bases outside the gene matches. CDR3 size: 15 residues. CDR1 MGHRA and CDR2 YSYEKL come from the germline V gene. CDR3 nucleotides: TGCGCCAGCAGCCAAGGATCGGACAGGGTGGGAAAACTGTTTTTT. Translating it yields CASSQGSDRVGKLFF.

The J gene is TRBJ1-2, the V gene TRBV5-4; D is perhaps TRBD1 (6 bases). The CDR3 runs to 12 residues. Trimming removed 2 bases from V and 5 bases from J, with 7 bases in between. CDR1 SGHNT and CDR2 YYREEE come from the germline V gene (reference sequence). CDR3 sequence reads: CASSLGQYGYTF. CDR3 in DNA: TGTGCCAGCAGCTTAGGACAGTATGGCTACACCTTC.

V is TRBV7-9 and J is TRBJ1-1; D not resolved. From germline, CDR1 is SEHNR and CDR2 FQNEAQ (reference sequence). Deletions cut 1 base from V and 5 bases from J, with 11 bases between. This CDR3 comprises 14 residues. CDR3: CASSLGRDGTEAFF. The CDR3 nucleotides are TGTGCCAGCAGCTTAGGGAGAGATGGGACTGAAGCTTTCTTT.

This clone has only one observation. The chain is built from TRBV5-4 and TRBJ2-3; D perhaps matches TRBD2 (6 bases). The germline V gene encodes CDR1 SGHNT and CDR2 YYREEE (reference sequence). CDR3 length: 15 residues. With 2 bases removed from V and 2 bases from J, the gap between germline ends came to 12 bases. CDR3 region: CASSFSGADTDTQYF. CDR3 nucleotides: TGTGCCAGCAGCTTTAGCGGAGCCGACACAGATACGCAGTATTTT.

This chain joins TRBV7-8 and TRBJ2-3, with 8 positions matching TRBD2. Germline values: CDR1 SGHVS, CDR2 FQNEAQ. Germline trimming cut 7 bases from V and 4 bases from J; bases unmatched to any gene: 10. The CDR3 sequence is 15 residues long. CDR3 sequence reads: CASIPRAGGADTQYF. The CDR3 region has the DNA TGTGCCAGCATCCCCCGTGCGGGGGGTGCAGATACGCAGTATTTT.